Reported below is one T cell receptor beta chain. No antigen is known for it. Regarding treatment: oral pan-JAK inhibitor, 5-10 mg twice daily. The sequencing template was cDNA reverse transcribed from extracted RNA. The protocol was immunoSEQ multiplex PCR, while the TCRdb copy is restricted to in-frame clones and leaves out a portion. The data hold about 270,000 clones, with approximately 60% observed a single time. The J segment lost 7 bases and the V segment lost 7 bases, leaving 10 bases of the junction unmatched. Germline V CDR1 and CDR2: SGHTA, FQGNSA. This CDR3 is 15 amino acids long. This entry belongs to a study of CD8+ T cells in alopecia areata. Study in general: Treatment ran 6 to 18 months, with 6 months of follow-up afterward. Study-wide results and limits: A single nonresponder leaves the baseline CD8+ expansion link to response uncertain.

Sequencing was performed on CD4+ T cells sorted from blood, taken at approximately week 51, from a patient treated with tofacitinib. The receptor was isolated from a human donor with alopecia areata. The V gene is TRBV7-2, the J gene TRBJ2-1, with 10 bases that match TRBD2. CDR3 DNA sequence: TGTGCCAGCACCCTCTCTAGCGGGGGACTTAATGAGCAGTTCTTC. This gives the protein CASTLSSGGLNEQFF.